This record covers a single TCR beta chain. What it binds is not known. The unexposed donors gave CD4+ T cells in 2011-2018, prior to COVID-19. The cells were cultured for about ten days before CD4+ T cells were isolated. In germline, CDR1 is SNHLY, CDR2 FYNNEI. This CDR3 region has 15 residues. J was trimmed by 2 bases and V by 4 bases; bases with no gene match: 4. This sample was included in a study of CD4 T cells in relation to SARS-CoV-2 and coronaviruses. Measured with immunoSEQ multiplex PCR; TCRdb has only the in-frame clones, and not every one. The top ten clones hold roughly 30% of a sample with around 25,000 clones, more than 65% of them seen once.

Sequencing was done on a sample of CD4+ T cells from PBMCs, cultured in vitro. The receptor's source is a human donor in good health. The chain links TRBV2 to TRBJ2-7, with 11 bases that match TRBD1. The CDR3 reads CASSAGTGGAYEQYF. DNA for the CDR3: TGTGCCAGCAGTGCCGGGACAGGGGGGGCCTACGAGCAGTACTTC.